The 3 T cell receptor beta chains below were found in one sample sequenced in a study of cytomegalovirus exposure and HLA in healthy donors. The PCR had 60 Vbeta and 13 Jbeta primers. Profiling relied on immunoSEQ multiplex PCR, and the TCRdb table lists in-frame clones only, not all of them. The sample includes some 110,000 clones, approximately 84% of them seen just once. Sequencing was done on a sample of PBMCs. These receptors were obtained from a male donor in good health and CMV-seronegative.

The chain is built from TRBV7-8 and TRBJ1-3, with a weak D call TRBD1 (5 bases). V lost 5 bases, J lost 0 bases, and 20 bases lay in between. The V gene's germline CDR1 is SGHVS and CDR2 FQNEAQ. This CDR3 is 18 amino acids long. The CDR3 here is CASSLLGGAESSGNTIYF. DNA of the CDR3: TGTGCCAGCAGCCTCTTGGGAGGGGCTGAGAGCTCTGGAAACACCATATATTTT.

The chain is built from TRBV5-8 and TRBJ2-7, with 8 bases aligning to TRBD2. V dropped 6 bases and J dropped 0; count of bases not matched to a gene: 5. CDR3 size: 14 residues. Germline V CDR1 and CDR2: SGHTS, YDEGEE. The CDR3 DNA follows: TGTGCCAGCAACCTAGCGGGTCTCTCCTACGAGCAGTACTTC. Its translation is CASNLAGLSYEQYF.

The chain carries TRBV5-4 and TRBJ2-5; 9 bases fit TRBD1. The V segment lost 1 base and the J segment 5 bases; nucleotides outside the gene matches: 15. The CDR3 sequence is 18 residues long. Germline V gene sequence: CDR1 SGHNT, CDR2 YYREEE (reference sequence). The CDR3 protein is CASSLWRLWTGVRETQYF. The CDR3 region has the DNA TGTGCCAGCAGCTTGTGGCGGTTGTGGACAGGGGTGAGGGAGACCCAGTACTTC.